This is a list of T cell receptor beta chains from one sample in a study of T cell repertoires and Cas9 in healthy adults. Clones were sequenced by immunoSEQ multiplex PCR, and TCRdb holds only the in-frame ones, with some missing. This table holds approximately 21,000 clones, over 85% found once. The sequenced sample consisted of CD4+ effector T cells (CD127+, CD25-, CD137-, CD154-) from PBMCs; culture status not recorded. These receptors were collected from a human donor in good health. CDR3s leave out the opening cysteine and the closing phenylalanine or tryptophan.

len	v_gene	j_gene	CDR3aa
13	TRBV2	TRBJ2-4	ASRSPGTDTNIQY
14	TRBV5-1	TRBJ2-3	ASSLDGATSTDTQY
13	TRBV7-8	TRBJ2-5	ASSLVGQNQETQY
14	TRBV5-1	TRBJ2-7	ASSLTMDSHLREQY
13	TRBV18	TRBJ1-1	ASSPRGGDNTEAF
12	TRBV19	TRBJ1-2	ASTRQGGVAGYT
13	TRBV5-8	TRBJ2-5	ASSLGAGFQETQY
13	TRBV4-1	TRBJ1-2	ASSQPTARGGGYT
11	TRBV19	TRBJ1-2	ASSRDGNYGYT
14	TRBV15	TRBJ2-2	ATSRQPFANTGELF
13	TRBV18	TRBJ1-2	ASSLGGQANYGYT
12	TRBV2	TRBJ1-4	ASSADRGYEKLF
13	TRBV6-1	TRBJ1-5	ASSEQPESNQPQH
13	TRBV19	TRBJ2-5	ASSIRTGDQGTQY
11	TRBV6-6	NA	ASSLSPLYEQY
14	TRBV28	TRBJ1-5	ASSLGYSRSNQPQH
13	TRBV19	TRBJ2-5	ASSIGGTGEETQY
11	TRBV29-1	TRBJ2-7	SVAYREAYEQY
13	TRBV15	TRBJ2-5	ATSKGRGSIGTQY
13	TRBV5-5	TRBJ2-7	ASSFPERNSYEQY
12	TRBV18	TRBJ2-5	ASSLRDNQETQY
11	TRBV15	NA	ATSRAQSYEQY
15	TRBV19	TRBJ1-2	ASSTPSWTGSNYGYT
12	TRBV5-5	TRBJ2-7	ASSFIGDNYEQY
11	TRBV5-6	TRBJ2-7	ASRLAGAYEQY
10	TRBV28	TRBJ1-4	ASSTGNEKLF
12	TRBV6-1	TRBJ1-5	ASSAGWLDQPQH
12	TRBV2	TRBJ1-1	ASSETEVNTEAF
12	TRBV30	TRBJ2-6	AWSLLSGANVLT